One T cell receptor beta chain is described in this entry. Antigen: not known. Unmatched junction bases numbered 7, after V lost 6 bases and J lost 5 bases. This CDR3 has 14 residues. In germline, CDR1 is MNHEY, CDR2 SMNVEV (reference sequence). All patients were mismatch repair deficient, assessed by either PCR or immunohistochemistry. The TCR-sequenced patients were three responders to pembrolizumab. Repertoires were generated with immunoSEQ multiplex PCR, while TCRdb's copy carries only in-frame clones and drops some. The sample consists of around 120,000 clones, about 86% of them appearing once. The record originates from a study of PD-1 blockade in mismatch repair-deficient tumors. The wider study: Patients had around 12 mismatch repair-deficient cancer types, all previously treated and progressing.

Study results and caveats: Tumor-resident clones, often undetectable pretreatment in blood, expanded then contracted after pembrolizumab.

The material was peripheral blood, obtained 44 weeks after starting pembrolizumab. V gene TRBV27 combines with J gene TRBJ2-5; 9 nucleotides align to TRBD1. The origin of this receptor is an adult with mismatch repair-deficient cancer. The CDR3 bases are TGTGCCAGCAGCCGACAGGGGGGTATCGAGACCCAGTACTTC. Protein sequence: CASSRQGGIETQYF.